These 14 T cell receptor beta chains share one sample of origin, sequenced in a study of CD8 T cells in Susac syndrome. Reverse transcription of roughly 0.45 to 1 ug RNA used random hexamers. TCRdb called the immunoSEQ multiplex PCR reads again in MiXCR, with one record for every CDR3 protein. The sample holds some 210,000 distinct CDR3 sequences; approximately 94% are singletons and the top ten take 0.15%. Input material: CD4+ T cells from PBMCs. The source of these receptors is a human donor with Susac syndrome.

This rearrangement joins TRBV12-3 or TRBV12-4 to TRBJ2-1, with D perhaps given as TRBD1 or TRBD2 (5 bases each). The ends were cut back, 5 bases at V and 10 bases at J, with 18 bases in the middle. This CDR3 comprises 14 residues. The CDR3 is CASSPPGRPQEQFF. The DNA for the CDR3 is TGTGCCAGCAGTCCACCGGGACGTCCTCAGGAGCAGTTCTTC.

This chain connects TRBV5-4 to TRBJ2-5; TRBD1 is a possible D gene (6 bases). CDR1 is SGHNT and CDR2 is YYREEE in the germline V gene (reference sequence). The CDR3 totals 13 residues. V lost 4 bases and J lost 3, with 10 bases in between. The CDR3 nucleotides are TGTGCCAGCAGCCCGAGACAGGAAGAGACCCAGTACTTC. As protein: CASSPRQEETQYF.

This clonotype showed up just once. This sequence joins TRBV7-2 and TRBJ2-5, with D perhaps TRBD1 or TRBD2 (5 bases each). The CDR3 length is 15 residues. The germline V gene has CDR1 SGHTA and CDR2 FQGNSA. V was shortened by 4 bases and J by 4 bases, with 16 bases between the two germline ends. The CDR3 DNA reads TGTGCCAGCAGCTGGCGGGCGGTGGGGCCAGAGACCCAGTACTTC. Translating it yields CASSWRAVGPETQYF.

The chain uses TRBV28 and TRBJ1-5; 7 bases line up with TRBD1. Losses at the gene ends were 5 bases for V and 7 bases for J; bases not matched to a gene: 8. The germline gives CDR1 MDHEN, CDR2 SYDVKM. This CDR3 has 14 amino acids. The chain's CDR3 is CASSPTGKEQPQHF. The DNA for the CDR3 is TGTGCCAGCAGTCCGACAGGGAAAGAACAGCCCCAGCATTTT. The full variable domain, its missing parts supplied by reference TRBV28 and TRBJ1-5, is DVKVTQSSRYLVKRTGEKVFLECVQDMDHENMFWYRQDPGLGLRLIYFSYDVKMKEKGDIPEGYSVSREKKERFSLILESASTNQTSMYLCASSPTGKEQPQHFGDGTRLSIL.

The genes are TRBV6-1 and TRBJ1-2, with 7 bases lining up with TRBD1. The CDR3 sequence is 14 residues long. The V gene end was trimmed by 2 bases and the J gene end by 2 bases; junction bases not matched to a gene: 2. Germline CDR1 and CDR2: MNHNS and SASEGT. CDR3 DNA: TGTGCCAGCAGTGAACAGGGACAGAACTATGGCTACACCTTC. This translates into CASSEQGQNYGYTF.

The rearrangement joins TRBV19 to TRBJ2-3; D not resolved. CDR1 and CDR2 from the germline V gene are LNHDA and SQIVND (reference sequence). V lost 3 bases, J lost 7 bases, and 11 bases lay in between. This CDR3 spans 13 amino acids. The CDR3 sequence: CASSIAGSNTQYF. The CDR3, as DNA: TGTGCCAGTAGTATCGCAGGAAGTAATACGCAGTATTTT.

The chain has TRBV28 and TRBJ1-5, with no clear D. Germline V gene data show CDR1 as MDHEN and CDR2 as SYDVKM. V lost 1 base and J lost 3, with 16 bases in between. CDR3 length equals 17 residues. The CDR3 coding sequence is TGTGCCAGCAGTTTATCCCGCGGCGGGGTCTACAATCAGCCCCAGCATTTT. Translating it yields CASSLSRGGVYNQPQHF. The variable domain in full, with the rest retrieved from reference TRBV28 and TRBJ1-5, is DVKVTQSSRYLVKRTGEKVFLECVQDMDHENMFWYRQDPGLGLRLIYFSYDVKMKEKGDIPEGYSVSREKKERFSLILESASTNQTSMYLCASSLSRGGVYNQPQHFGDGTRLSIL.

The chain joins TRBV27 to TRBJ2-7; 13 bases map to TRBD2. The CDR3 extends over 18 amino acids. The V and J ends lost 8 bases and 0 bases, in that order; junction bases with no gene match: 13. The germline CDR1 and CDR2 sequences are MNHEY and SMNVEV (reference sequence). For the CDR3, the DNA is TGTGCCAGCCCTCCCGGGACTAGCGGGGCCAAGAGCTCCTACGAGCAGTACTTC. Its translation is CASPPGTSGAKSSYEQYF.

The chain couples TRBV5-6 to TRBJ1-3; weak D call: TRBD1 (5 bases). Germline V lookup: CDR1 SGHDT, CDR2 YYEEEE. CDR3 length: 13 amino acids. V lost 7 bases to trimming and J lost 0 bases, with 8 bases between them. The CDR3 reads CASGGTSGNTIYF. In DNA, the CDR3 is TGTGCCAGCGGGGGGACCTCTGGAAACACCATATATTTT. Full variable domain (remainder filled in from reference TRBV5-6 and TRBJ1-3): DAGVTQSPTHLIKTRGQQVTLRCSPKSGHDTVSWYQQALGQGPQFIFQYYEEEERQRGNFPDRFSGHQFPNYSSELNVNALLLGDSALYLCASGGTSGNTIYFGEGSWLTVV.

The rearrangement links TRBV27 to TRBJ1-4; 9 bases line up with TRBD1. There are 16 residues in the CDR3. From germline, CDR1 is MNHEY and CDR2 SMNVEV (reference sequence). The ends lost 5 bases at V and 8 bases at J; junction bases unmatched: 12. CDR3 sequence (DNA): TGTGCCAGCAGTCAACCTTCGACAGGGGGACGGGAAAAACTGTTTTTT. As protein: CASSQPSTGGREKLFF.

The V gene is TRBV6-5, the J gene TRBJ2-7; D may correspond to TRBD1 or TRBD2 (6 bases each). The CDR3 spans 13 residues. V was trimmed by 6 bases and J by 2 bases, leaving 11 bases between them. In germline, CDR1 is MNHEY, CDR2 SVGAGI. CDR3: CASSHREAYEQYF. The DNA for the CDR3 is TGTGCCAGCAGCCACAGGGAGGCCTACGAGCAGTACTTC.

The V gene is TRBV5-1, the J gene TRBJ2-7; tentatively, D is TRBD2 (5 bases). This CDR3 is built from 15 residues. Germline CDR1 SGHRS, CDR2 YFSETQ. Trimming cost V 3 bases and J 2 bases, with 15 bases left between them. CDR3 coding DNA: TGCGCCAGCAGCTCGCAAGCGGCGGCGGCCTACGAGCAGTACTTC. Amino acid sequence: CASSSQAAAAYEQYF.

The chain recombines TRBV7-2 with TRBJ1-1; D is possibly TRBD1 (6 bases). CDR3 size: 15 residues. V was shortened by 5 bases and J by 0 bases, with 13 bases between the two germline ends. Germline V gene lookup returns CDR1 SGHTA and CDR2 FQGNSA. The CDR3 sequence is CASSPQGGLNTEAFF. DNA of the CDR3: TGTGCCAGCAGCCCACAGGGCGGATTGAACACTGAAGCTTTCTTT.

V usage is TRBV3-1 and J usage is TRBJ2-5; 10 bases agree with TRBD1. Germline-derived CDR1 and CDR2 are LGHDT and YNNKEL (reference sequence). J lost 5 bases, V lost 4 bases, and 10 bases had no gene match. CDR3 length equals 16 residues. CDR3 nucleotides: TGTGCCAGCAGCCCCGACAGGGACAGGGGCTATGAGACCCAGTACTTC. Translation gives CASSPDRDRGYETQYF.